This TCR beta chain was sequenced in a study of blood T cells in healthy people across ages. General observations from the study: Roughly linear age-related decline in beta diversity appeared, significant by age 40.

On this clonotype itself: Its target is not known.

In germline, CDR1 is DFQATT, CDR2 SNEGSKA (reference sequence). The CDR3 has 15 residues. V lost 2 bases and J lost 0, with 11 bases in between. Using a J-beta primer mix together with a sample-barcoded 5' primer, a second PCR was run for about 7 to 12 cycles. TCRdb used MiXCR to reprocess the 5' RACE reads, holding one entry per CDR3 protein. Of around 780,000 distinct CDR3 sequences in the sample, about 56% are singletons; the top ten hold approximately 24%. The receptor was isolated from a man aged 35 to 55 in good health. Sequencing used blood. V gene TRBV20-1 combines with J gene TRBJ2-1, with D hard to call. In DNA, the CDR3 is TGCAGTGCTAGAAATACTGATAGCTCCTACAATGAGCAGTTCTTC. Its protein is CSARNTDSSYNEQFF.